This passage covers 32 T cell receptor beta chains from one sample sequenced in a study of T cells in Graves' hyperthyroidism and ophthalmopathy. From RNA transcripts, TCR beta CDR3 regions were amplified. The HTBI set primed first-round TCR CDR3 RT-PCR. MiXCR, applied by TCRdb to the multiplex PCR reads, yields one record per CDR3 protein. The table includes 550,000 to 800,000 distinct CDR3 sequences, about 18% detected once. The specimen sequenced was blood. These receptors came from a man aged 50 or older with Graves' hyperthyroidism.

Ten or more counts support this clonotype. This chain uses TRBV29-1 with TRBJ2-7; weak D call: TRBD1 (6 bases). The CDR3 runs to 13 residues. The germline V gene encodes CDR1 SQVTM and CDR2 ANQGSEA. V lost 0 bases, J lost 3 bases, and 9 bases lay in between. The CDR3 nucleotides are TGCAGCGTTGAAGATCGGACAGACTACGAGCAGTACTTC. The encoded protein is CSVEDRTDYEQYF.

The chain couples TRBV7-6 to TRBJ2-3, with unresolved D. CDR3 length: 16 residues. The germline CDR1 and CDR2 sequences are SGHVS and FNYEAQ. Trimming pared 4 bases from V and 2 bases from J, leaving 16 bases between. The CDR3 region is CASSYFVQANTDTQYF. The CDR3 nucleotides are TGTGCCAGCAGCTACTTTGTTCAGGCTAACACAGATACGCAGTATTTT.

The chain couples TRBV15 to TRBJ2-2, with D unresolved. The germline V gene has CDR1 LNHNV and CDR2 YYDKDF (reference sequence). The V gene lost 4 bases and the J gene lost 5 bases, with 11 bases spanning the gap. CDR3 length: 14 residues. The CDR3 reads CATSMTARTGELFF. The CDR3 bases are TGTGCCACCAGCATGACCGCCAGGACCGGGGAGCTGTTTTTT.

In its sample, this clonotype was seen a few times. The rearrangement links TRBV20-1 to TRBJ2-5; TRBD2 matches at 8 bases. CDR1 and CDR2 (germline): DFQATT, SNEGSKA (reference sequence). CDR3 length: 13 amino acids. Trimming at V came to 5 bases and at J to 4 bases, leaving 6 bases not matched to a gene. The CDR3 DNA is TGCAGTGCTCCACCCGGACTAGCAGAGACCCAGTACTTC. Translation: CSAPPGLAETQYF.

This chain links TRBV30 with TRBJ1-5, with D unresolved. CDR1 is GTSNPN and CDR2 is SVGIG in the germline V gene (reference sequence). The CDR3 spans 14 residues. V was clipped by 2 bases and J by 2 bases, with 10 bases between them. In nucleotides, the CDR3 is TGTGCCTGGAGTCCTCTCCAGGGCAATCAGCCCCAGCATTTT. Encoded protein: CAWSPLQGNQPQHF.

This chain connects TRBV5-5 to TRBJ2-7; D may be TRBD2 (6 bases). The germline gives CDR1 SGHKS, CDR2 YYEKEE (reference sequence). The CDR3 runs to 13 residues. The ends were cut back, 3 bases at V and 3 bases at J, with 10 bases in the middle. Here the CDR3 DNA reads TGTGCCAGCAGCTCGGAGGGAGACTACGAGCAGTACTTC. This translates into CASSSEGDYEQYF.

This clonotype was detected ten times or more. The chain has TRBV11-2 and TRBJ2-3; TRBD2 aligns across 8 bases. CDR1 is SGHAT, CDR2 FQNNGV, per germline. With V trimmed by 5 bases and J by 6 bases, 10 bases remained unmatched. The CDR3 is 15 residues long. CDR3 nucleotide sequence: TGTGCCAGCAGCCCACCGAGCGGGAGTACCGATACGCAGTATTTT. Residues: CASSPPSGSTDTQYF.

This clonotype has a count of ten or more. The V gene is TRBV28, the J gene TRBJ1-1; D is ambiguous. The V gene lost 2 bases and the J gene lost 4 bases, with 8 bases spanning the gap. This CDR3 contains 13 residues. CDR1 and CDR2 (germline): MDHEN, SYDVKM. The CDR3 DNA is TGTGCCAGCAGTTTACGCCTGATCACTGAAGCTTTCTTT. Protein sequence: CASSLRLITEAFF.

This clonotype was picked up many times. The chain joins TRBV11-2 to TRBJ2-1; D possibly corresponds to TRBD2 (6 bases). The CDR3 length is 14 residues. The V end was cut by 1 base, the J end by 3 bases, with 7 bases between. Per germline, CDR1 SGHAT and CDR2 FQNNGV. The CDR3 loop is CASSLAGLYNEQFF. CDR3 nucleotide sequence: TGTGCCAGCAGCTTAGCGGGACTCTACAATGAGCAGTTCTTC. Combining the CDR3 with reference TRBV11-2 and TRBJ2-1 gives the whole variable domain EAGVAQSPRYKIIEKRQSVAFWCNPISGHATLYWYQQILGQGPKLLIQFQNNGVVDDSQLPKDRFSAERLKGVDSTLKIQPAKLEDSAVYLCASSLAGLYNEQFFGPGTRLTVL.

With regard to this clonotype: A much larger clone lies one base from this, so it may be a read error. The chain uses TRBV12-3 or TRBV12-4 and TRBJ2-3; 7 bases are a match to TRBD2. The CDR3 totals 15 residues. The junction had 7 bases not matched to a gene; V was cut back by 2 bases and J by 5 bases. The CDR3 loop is CASSLRLAKEDTQYF. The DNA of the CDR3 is TGTGCCAGCAGTTTACGACTAGCTAAGGAAGATACGCAGTATTTT.

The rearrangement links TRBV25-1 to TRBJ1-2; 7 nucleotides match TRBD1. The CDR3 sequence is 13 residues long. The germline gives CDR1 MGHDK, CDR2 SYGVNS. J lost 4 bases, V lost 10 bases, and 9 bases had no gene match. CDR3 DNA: TGTGCCACGGGACAGAGCTCTACCTATGGCTACACCTTC. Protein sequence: CATGQSSTYGYTF.

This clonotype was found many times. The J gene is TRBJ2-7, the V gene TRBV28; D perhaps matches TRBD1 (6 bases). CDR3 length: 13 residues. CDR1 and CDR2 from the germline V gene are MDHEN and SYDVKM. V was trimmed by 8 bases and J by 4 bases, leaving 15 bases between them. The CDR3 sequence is CASATGSRYEQYF. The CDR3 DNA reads TGTGCCAGCGCTACAGGGAGTAGGTACGAGCAGTACTTC.

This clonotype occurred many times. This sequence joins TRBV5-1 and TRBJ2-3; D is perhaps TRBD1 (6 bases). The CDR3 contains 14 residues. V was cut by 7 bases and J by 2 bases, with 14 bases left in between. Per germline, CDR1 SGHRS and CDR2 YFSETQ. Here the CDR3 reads CASSQGRLTDTQYF. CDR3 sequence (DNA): TGCGCCAGCTCACAGGGTCGGCTCACAGATACGCAGTATTTT.

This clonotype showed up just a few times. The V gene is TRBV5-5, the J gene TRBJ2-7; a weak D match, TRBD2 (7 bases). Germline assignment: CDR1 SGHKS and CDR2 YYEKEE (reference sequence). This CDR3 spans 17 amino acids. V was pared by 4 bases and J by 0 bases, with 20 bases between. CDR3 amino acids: CASSPAGASVISYEQYF. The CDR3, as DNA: TGTGCCAGCAGCCCTGCGGGGGCTAGCGTTATCTCCTACGAGCAGTACTTC.

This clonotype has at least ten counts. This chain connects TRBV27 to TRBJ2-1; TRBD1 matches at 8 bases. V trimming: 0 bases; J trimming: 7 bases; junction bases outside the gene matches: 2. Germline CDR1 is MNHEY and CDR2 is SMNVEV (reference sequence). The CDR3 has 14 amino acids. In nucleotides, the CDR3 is TGTGCCAGCAGTTTATCAAACAGGGGGAATGAGCAGTTCTTC. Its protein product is CASSLSNRGNEQFF.

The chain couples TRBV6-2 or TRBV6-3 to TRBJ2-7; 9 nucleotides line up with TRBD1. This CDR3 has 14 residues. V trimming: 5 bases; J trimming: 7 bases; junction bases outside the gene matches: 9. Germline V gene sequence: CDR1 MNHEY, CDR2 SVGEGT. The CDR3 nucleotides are TGTGCCAGCAGTAGATCCGGGACAGGGAGGGAGCAGTACTTC. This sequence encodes CASSRSGTGREQYF.

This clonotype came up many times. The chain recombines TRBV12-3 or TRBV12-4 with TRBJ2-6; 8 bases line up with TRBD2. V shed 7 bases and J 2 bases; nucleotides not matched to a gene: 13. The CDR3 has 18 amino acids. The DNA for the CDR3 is TGTGCCAGCACCGCCTCGGGCGGGAGGCGTACTGGGGCCAACGTCCTGACTTTC. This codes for CASTASGGRRTGANVLTF.

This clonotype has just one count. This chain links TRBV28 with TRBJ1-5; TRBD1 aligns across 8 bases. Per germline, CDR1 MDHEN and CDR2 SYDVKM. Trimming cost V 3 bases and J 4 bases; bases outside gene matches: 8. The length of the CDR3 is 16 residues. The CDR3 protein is CASSFGGQGANQPQHF. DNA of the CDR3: TGTGCCAGCAGTTTTGGAGGGCAGGGGGCAAATCAGCCCCAGCATTTT.

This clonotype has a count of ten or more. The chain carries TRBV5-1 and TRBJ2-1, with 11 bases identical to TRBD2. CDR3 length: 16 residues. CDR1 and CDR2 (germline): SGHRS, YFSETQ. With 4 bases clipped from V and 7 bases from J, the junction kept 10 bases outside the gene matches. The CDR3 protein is CASSLMLAGGGNEQFF. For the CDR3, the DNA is TGCGCCAGCAGCCTGATGCTAGCGGGAGGAGGGAATGAGCAGTTCTTC.

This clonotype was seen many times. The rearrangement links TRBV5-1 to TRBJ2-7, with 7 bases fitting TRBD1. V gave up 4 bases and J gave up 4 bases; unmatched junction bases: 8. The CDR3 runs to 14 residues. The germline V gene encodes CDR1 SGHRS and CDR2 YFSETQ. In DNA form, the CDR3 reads TGCGCCAGCAGCGAAGGACAGGTAGTGTACGAGCAGTACTTC. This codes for CASSEGQVVYEQYF.

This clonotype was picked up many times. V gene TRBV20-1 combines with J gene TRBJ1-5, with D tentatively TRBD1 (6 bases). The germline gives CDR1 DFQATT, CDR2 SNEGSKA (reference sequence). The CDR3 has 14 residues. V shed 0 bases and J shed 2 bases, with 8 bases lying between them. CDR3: CSARDRTGNQPQHF. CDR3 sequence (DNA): TGCAGTGCTAGAGATAGGACAGGCAATCAGCCCCAGCATTTT.

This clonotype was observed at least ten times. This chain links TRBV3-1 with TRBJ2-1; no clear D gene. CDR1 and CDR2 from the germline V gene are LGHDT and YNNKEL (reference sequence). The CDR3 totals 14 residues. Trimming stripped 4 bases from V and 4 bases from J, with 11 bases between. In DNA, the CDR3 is TGTGCCAGCAGCCTCCCGACCAGATACAATGAGCAGTTCTTC. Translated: CASSLPTRYNEQFF.

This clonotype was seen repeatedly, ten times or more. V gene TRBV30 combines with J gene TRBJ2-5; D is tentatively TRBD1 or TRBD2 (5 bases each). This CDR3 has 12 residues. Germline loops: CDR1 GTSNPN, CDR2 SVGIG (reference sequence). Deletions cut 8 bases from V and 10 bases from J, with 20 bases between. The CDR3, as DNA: TGTGCCCTGGGGCTAGCAGACCTCAACCAGTACTTC. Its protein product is CALGLADLNQYF.

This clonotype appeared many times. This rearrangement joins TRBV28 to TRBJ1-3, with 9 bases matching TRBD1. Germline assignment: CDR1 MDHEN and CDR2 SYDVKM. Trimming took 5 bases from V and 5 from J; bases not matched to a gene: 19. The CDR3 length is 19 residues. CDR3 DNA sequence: TGTGCCAGCAGTCAAAACCAACCCTCAAAGGGACAGGGCAGAAACACCATATATTTT. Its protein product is CASSQNQPSKGQGRNTIYF.

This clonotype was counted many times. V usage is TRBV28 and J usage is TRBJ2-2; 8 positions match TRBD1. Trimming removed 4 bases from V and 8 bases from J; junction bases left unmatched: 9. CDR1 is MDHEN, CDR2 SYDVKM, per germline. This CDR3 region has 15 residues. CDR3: CASSSRTGLGGELFF. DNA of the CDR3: TGTGCCAGCAGTTCCCGGACAGGGCTTGGTGGGGAGCTGTTTTTT.

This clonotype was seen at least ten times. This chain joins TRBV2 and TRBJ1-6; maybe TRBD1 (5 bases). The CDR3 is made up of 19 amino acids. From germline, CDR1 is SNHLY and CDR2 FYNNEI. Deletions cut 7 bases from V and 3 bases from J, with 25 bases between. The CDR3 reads CASIDMQGRGNYYNSPLHF. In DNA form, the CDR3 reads TGTGCCAGCATTGATATGCAGGGCCGCGGAAACTACTATAATTCACCCCTCCACTTT.

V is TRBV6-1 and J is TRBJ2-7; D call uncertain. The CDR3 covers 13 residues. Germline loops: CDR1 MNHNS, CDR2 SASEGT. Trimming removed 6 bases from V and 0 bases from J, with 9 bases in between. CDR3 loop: CASRRDISYEQYF. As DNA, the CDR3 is TGTGCCAGCAGACGAGACATCTCCTACGAGCAGTACTTC.

The CDR3 loop reads CASSSGLAGARDTQYF. The CDR3 DNA reads TGTGCCAGTAGTTCCGGACTAGCGGGAGCTAGGGATACGCAGTATTTT. The chain uses TRBV19 and TRBJ2-3; TRBD2 matches 13 bases. V shed 5 bases and J 6 bases; nucleotides not matched to a gene: 8. Germline CDR1 is LNHDA and CDR2 is SQIVND (reference sequence). The CDR3 consists of 16 residues. Full variable domain (outside the CDR3, taken from reference TRBV19 and TRBJ2-3): DGGITQSPKYLFRKEGQNVTLSCEQNLNHDAMYWYRQDPGQGLRLIYYSQIVNDFQKGDIAEGYSVSREKKESFPLTVTSAQKNPTAFYLCASSSGLAGARDTQYFGPGTRLTVL.

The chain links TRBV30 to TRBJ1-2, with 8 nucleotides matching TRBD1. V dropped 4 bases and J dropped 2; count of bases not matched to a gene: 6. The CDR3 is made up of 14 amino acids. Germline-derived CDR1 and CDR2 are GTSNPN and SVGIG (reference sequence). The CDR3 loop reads CAWTARTGNYGYTF. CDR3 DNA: TGTGCCTGGACTGCCCGGACAGGGAACTATGGCTACACCTTC.

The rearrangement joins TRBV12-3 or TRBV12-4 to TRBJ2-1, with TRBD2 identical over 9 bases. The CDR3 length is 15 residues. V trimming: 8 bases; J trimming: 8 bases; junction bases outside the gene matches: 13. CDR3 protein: CASSMGVAGVHEQFF. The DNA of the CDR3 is TGTGCCAGCTCAATGGGGGTAGCGGGAGTGCATGAGCAGTTCTTC.

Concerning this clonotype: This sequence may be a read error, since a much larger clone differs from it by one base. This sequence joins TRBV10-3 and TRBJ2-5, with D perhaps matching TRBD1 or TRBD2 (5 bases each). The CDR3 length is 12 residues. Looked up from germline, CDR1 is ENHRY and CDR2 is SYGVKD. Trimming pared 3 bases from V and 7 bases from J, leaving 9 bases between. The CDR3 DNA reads TGTGCCATCAGTGATAAGAGGGGGACCCAGTACTTC. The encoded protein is CAISDKRGTQYF.

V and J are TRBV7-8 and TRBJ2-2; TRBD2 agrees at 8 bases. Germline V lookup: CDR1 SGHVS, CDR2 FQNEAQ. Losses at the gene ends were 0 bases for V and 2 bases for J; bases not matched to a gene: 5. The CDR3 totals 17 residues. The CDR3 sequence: CASSLATSGLNTGELFF. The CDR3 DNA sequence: TGTGCCAGCAGCTTAGCAACTAGCGGCCTCAACACCGGGGAGCTGTTTTTT.